This T cell receptor beta chain was identified in a study of T cell responses to AZD1222 COVID-19 vaccine. Study results and limitations: Targets within unmutated variant regions were reportedly found for nearly half of spike-specific TCRs. Regions 160-218 and 743-854 held dominance among vaccine-associated CD4 TCRs, which spanned spike.

TCRdb keeps only in-frame clones here, not all; method: immunoSEQ multiplex PCR. The sample lists some 170,000 clones, over 80% occurring once. The V gene's germline CDR1 is SEHNR and CDR2 FQNEAQ (reference sequence). This CDR3 is 17 amino acids long. With V trimmed by 3 bases and J by 3 bases, 9 bases remained unmatched. Comments on this clone: What it binds is not known.

This clonotype was obtained from an adult who received the MenACWY meningococcal vaccine as a control. This chain links TRBV7-9 with TRBJ2-3; 10 nucleotides match TRBD2. Sequenced here: peripheral blood, sampled 28 days after the second dose of the MenACWY control vaccine. The CDR3, as DNA: TGTGCCAGCAGCTTGGGGACACTAGCGGGGCCGACAGATACGCAGTATTTT. Translation: CASSLGTLAGPTDTQYF.